What follows are 2 T cell receptor beta chains derived from one specimen sequenced in a study of cytomegalovirus exposure and HLA in healthy donors. The PCR was carried out with 60 Vbeta primers and 13 Jbeta primers. TCRdb's copy holds only in-frame clones and misses some; the assay was immunoSEQ multiplex PCR. The sample contains fewer than 250,000 clones, around nine tenths of which appear only once. Specimen: PBMCs. The receptors were gathered from a woman younger than 30 in good health and CMV-seronegative.

The chain is built from TRBV11-2 and TRBJ1-2; D remains unclear. CDR3 length: 13 residues. Trimming shortened V by 1 base and J by 6 bases, and 9 bases separated the two germline ends. Per the germline V gene, CDR1 is SGHAT and CDR2 is FQNNGV. Here the CDR3 reads CASSLAPGDGYTF. In DNA form, the CDR3 reads TGTGCCAGCAGCTTAGCCCCGGGAGATGGCTACACCTTC.

The chain joins TRBV5-6 to TRBJ2-2; 10 positions agree with TRBD1. CDR3 length: 16 residues. The V gene's germline CDR1 is SGHDT and CDR2 YYEEEE. Unmatched junction bases numbered 9, after V lost 4 bases and J lost 6 bases. The CDR3 sequence: CASSPGDRGWAGELFF. As DNA, the CDR3 is TGTGCCAGCAGCCCAGGGGACAGGGGATGGGCCGGGGAGCTGTTTTTT.